This T cell receptor beta chain was sequenced for a study of technical replicates of blood from four donors. The assay was immunoSEQ multiplex PCR, and TCRdb's table has in-frame clones only and misses some. In the table there are about 67,000 clones, under 98% of which are singletons. This clonotype originated in a human donor in good health. The sample was T cells isolated from PBMCs.

This chain's CDR3 is CASSSTGGLATNEKLFF. The CDR3 nucleotides are TGTGCCAGCAGCTCAACAGGGGGACTTGCAACTAATGAAAAACTGTTTTTT. The chain carries TRBV9 and TRBJ1-4, with 8 bases lining up with TRBD1. CDR1 and CDR2 (germline): SGDLS, YYNGEE. V shed 4 bases, J shed 0 bases, and the junction held 8 bases outside the gene matches. The CDR3 sequence is 17 residues long.